Sequencing of this T cell receptor beta chain was carried out in a study of identical twins. Unmatched junction bases numbered 7, after V lost 0 bases and J lost 8 bases. The CDR3 is 14 amino acids. Germline lookup yields CDR1 DFQATT and CDR2 SNEGSKA (reference sequence). cDNA carried unique molecular identifiers, and a universal primer site was added by template switching. Via MiXCR, TCRdb re-called the 5' RACE reads, giving one row per CDR3 protein. In the table there are about 690,000 distinct CDR3 sequences, roughly 6% of which are singletons. In this sample, this clonotype turned up a few times. The rearrangement uses TRBV20-1 and TRBJ1-5; 7 nucleotides match TRBD1. Specimen: naive T cells sorted from blood. The sequence was collected from a man younger than 35 in good health. CDR3 DNA: TGCAGTGCTAGAGAAACAGGGGTTACGGAGCCCCAGCATTTT. Amino acids: CSARETGVTEPQHF.